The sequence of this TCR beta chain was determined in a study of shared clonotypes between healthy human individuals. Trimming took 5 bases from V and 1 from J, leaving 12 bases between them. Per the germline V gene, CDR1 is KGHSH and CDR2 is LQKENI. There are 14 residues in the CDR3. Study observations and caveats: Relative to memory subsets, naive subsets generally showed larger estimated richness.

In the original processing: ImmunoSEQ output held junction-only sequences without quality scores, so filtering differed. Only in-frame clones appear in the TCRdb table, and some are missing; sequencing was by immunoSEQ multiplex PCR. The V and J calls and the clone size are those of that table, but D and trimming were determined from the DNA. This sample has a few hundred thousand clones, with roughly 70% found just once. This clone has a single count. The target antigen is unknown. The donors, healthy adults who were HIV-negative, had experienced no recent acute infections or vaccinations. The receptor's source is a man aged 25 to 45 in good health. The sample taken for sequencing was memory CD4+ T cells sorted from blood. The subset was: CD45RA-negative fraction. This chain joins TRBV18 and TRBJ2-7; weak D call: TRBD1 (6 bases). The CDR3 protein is CASSKDSGSYEQYF. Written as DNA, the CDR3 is TGTGCCAGCTCAAAGGACAGTGGGTCCTACGAGCAGTACTTC.